This T cell receptor beta chain was documented in a study of shared clonotypes between healthy human individuals. Overall study context: Donors had three CD4 naive, three CD4 memory, two CD8 naive and one CD8 memory plate apiece.

This CDR3 comprises 15 residues. V lost 6 bases and J lost 4; bases outside the gene matches: 11. Germline-derived CDR1 and CDR2 are SNHLY and FYNNEI. Here immunoSEQ multiplex PCR was the method, and the copy in TCRdb shows in-frame clones only, minus some. This table holds about 1.5 million clones, 95% to 99% found once. The source material was naive CD4+ T cells sorted from blood. Subset in this sample: CD45RA+ positively selected. The chain employs TRBV2 and TRBJ2-7, with 8 nucleotides matching TRBD1. The receptor's source is a man in his thirties or forties in good health. The DNA of the CDR3 is TGTGCCAGCAGGACCGGACAGGGCTCCCTATACGAGCAGTACTTC. It is translated as CASRTGQGSLYEQYF.